A selection of T cell receptor beta chains follows, all from one sample in a study of STAT3 mutations in large granular lymphocyte leukemia. Profiled with immunoSEQ multiplex PCR; TCRdb holds only in-frame clones, not every one. The sample yields around 7,800 clones, 85% to 90% seen once. The specimen sequenced was peripheral blood mononuclear cells. These TCRs come from an older man with T-cell large granular lymphocyte leukemia. Some clones in this sample may be carry-over from other donors' samples. The CDR3 runs from the conserved cysteine through the conserved F or W. The order of the fields is J gene, D gene, clone size, V gene, CDR3 protein, CDR3 DNA. D genes are given only for firm matches. Clone size, where shown, is once, few, many, or a class for clones that have expanded.

J: TRBJ1-2; D: .; size: .; V: TRBV30; CDR3: CAWSENSYGYTF; DNA: TGTGCCTGGAGTGAGAATTCCTATGGCTACACCTTC
J: TRBJ2-7; D: .; size: few; V: TRBV27; CDR3: CASRPGLWGEQYF; DNA: TGTGCCAGCAGACCCGGGCTCTGGGGCGAGCAGTACTTC
J: TRBJ1-1; D: TRBD1; size: .; V: TRBV4-3; CDR3: CASQQDRVRTEAFF; DNA: TGCGCCAGCCAACAGGACAGGGTACGGACTGAAGCTTTCTTT
J: TRBJ2-5; D: .; size: .; V: TRBV4-3; CDR3: CASSPDREVQTQYF; DNA: TGCGCCAGCAGCCCCGACAGGGAGGTACAGACCCAGTACTTC
J: TRBJ2-5; D: .; size: .; V: TRBV7-6; CDR3: CASSLARQETQYF; DNA: TGTGCCAGCAGCTTAGCTAGGCAAGAGACCCAGTACTTC
J: TRBJ1-3; D: .; size: .; V: TRBV7-2; CDR3: CASSLDGFRSSGNTIYF; DNA: TGTGCCAGCAGCTTAGACGGTTTCCGAAGCTCTGGAAACACCATATATTTT
J: TRBJ2-2; D: .; size: .; V: TRBV10-3; CDR3: CAISQPGRRPGELFF; DNA: TGTGCCATCAGTCAACCCGGGCGCCGGCCCGGGGAGCTGTTTTTT
J: TRBJ2-5; D: .; size: .; V: TRBV7-2; CDR3: CASSLEGGQETQYF; DNA: TGTGCCAGCAGCTTAGAAGGGGGACAAGAGACCCAGTACTTC
J: TRBJ2-2; D: .; size: .; V: TRBV7-3; CDR3: CASSLTLAGELFF; DNA: TGTGCCAGCAGCTTAACATTGGCGGGGGAGCTGTTTTTT
J: TRBJ1-5; D: .; size: .; V: TRBV6-5; CDR3: CASTPPGGLNQPQHF; DNA: TGTGCCAGCACCCCTCCTGGGGGTCTTAATCAGCCCCAGCATTTT
J: TRBJ2-3; D: TRBD2; size: .; V: TRBV7-3; CDR3: CASSLVRGGQSTDTQYF; DNA: TGTGCCAGCAGCTTAGTTCGGGGGGGCCAGTCCACAGATACGCAGTATTTT
J: TRBJ2-5; D: .; size: .; V: TRBV2; CDR3: CASRWGGPAETQYF; DNA: TGTGCCAGCAGATGGGGGGGGCCTGCTGAGACCCAGTACTTC
J: TRBJ1-4; D: .; size: .; V: TRBV10-3; CDR3: CAISYDMFGEKLFF; DNA: TGTGCCATCAGCTATGACATGTTCGGCGAAAAACTGTTTTTT
J: TRBJ2-5; D: TRBD1; size: .; V: TRBV11-2; CDR3: CASSYNRGSGQETQYF; DNA: TGTGCCAGCAGCTATAACAGGGGCTCGGGGCAAGAGACCCAGTACTTC
J: TRBJ2-3; D: TRBD1; size: once; V: TRBV29-1; CDR3: CSVRQGGTDTQYF; DNA: TGCAGCGTTAGACAGGGGGGAACAGATACGCAGTATTTT
J: TRBJ1-4; D: .; size: .; V: TRBV5-1; CDR3: CASSPRMLQTNEKLFF; DNA: TGCGCCAGCAGCCCCCGGATGTTACAGACGAATGAAAAACTGTTTTTT
J: TRBJ1-6; D: TRBD1; size: .; V: TRBV28; CDR3: CASSVGQGSPLHF; DNA: TGTGCCAGCAGCGTGGGACAGGGCTCACCCCTCCACTTT
J: TRBJ1-1; D: TRBD1; size: .; V: TRBV5-4; CDR3: CASSGARTGVGTEAFF; DNA: TGTGCCAGCAGCGGGGCCCGAACAGGGGTTGGCACTGAAGCTTTCTTT
J: TRBJ1-6; D: .; size: .; V: TRBV28; CDR3: CASAVRSSYNSPLHF; DNA: TGTGCCAGCGCCGTAAGGTCGAGCTATAATTCACCCCTCCACTTT
J: TRBJ2-7; D: .; size: .; V: TRBV2; CDR3: CASSAASYEQYF; DNA: TGTGCCAGCAGTGCGGCGAGCTACGAGCAGTACTTC
J: TRBJ1-1; D: TRBD1; size: .; V: TRBV7-8; CDR3: CASSHSTLTGWNTEAFF; DNA: TGTGCCAGCAGCCATTCGACCTTGACAGGGTGGAACACTGAAGCTTTCTTT
J: TRBJ2-2; D: .; size: .; V: TRBV5-1; CDR3: CASRVGNTGELFF; DNA: TGCGCCAGCAGGGTGGGGAACACCGGGGAGCTGTTTTTT
J: TRBJ2-7; D: .; size: .; V: TRBV6-1; CDR3: CASSEEDEQYF; DNA: TGTGCCAGCAGTGAAGAAGACGAGCAGTACTTC
J: TRBJ2-4; D: .; size: .; V: TRBV5-7; CDR3: CASSFPGDARTFQYF; DNA: TGTGCCAGCAGCTTCCCAGGGGACGCTAGAACATTTCAGTACTTC
J: TRBJ1-5; D: TRBD1; size: .; V: TRBV7-4; CDR3: CASSLGLDRGYQPQHF; DNA: TGTGCCAGCAGCTTAGGCTTGGACAGGGGATATCAGCCCCAGCATTTT
J: TRBJ1-3; D: .; size: .; V: TRBV16; CDR3: CASSSNRFSGNTIYF; DNA: TGTGCCAGCAGCTCTAACAGATTCTCTGGAAACACCATATATTTT
J: TRBJ1-1; D: .; size: .; V: TRBV5-1; CDR3: CASSFRWENTEAFF; DNA: TGCGCCAGCAGCTTCCGATGGGAGAACACTGAAGCTTTCTTT
J: TRBJ1-6; D: .; size: .; V: TRBV7-9; CDR3: CASSSFRDPGTHF; DNA: TGTGCCAGCAGCTCGTTCCGGGACCCCGGCACCCACTTT
J: TRBJ1-5; D: .; size: .; V: TRBV10-3; CDR3: CAISGNKDGNQPQHF; DNA: TGTGCCATCAGTGGAAATAAGGACGGAAATCAGCCCCAGCATTTT
J: TRBJ2-6; D: .; size: .; V: TRBV30; CDR3: CAWGFSGANVLTF; DNA: TGTGCCTGGGGGTTCTCTGGGGCCAACGTCCTGACTTTC